The text below deals with one T cell receptor beta chain. The antigen is unknown. The PCR used 60 Vbeta and 13 Jbeta primers. Profiled with immunoSEQ multiplex PCR; TCRdb holds only in-frame clones, not every one. The sample lists some 150,000 clones; more than 75% were seen once. The sample is drawn from a study of cytomegalovirus exposure and HLA in healthy donors. Trimming took 4 bases from V and 4 from J; bases not matched to a gene: 6. The CDR3 contains 14 residues. Germline values: CDR1 SGHDN, CDR2 FVKESK. Study observations and caveats: Later, an analysis found that common viral pathogens appeared to be linked with several of the most significant clusters.

This sequence joins TRBV14 and TRBJ1-2; 7 bases are shared with TRBD1. Sequencing was carried out using PBMCs. This receptor was obtained from a male donor in good health and CMV-seronegative. The CDR3 DNA follows: TGTGCCAGCAGCCTGATCGGGACAGCCTATGGCTACACCTTC. The encoded protein is CASSLIGTAYGYTF.